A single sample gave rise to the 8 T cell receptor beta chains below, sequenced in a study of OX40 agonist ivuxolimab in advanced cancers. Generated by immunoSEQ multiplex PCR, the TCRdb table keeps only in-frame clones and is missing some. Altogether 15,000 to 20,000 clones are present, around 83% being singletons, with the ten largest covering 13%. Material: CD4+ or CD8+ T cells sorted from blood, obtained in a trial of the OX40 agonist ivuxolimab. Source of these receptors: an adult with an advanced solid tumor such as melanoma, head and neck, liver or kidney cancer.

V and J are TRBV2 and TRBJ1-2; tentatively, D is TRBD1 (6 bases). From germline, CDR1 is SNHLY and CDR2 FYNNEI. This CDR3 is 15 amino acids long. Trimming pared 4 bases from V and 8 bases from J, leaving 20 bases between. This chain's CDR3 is CASSASGRGFQGYTF. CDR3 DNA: TGTGCCAGCAGTGCTTCCGGAAGGGGGTTTCAGGGCTACACCTTC.

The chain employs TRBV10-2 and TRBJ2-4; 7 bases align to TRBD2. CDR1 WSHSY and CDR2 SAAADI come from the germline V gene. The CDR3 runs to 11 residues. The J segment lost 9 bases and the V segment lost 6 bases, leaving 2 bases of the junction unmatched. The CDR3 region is CASRTSSIQYF. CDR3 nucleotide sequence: TGCGCCAGCAGGACTAGCTCCATTCAGTACTTC.

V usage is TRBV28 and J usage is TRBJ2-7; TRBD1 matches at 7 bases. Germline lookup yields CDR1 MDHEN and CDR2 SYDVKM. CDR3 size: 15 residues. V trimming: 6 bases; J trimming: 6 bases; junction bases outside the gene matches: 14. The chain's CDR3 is CASRPTDRELIEQYF. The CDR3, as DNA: TGTGCCAGCAGGCCCACCGACAGGGAGTTGATCGAGCAGTACTTC.

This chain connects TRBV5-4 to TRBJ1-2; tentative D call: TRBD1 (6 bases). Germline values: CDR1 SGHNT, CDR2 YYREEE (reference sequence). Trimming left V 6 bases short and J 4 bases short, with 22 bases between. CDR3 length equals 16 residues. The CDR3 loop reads CASTSSFGTPLYGYTF. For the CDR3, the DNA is TGTGCCAGCACTTCCTCCTTTGGGACACCTCTCTATGGCTACACCTTC.

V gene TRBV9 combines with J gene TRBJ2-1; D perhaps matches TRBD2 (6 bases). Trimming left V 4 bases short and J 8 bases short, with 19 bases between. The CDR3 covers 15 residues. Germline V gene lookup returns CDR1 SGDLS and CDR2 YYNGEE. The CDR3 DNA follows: TGTGCCAGCAGCCCCCGGGTTGCGGGGTTTCATGAGCAGTTCTTC. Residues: CASSPRVAGFHEQFF.

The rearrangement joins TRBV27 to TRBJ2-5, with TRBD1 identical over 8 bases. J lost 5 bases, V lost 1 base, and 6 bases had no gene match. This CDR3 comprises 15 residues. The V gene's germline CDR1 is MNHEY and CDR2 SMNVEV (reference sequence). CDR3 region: CASSLWSGGAETQYF. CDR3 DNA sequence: TGTGCCAGCAGTTTATGGTCAGGGGGCGCGGAGACCCAGTACTTC.

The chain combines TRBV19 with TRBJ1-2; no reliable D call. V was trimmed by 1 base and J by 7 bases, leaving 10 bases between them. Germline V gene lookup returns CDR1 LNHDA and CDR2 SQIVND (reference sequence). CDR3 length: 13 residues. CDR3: CASSIARAGGYTF. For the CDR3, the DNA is TGTGCCAGTAGTATAGCCCGGGCAGGTGGCTACACCTTC.

The CDR3 sequence: CASSPHPGTGLDGELFF. The CDR3 nucleotides are TGTGCCAGCAGCCCCCATCCCGGGACAGGGCTGGACGGGGAGCTGTTTTTT. This chain joins TRBV9 and TRBJ2-2, with TRBD1 matching over 9 bases. V trimming: 4 bases; J trimming: 7 bases; junction bases outside the gene matches: 14. CDR3 length: 17 amino acids. Germline assignment: CDR1 SGDLS and CDR2 YYNGEE.